A selection of T cell receptor beta chains follows, all from one sample in a study of Ad26.COV2.S vaccination and SARS-CoV-2 variants. Clones were read by immunoSEQ multiplex PCR, and TCRdb kept only the in-frame ones, dropping some. Of about 180,000 clones in the sample, 70% to 90% were seen once. Sequenced material: peripheral blood, taken after recovery from COVID-19. The origin of the receptors is a human donor who had recovered from COVID-19. Both conserved end residues are part of each CDR3. The order of the fields is D gene, J gene, clone size, V gene, CDR3 protein, CDR3 DNA. The D gene is left open where the match is weak. The size field is filled for only some rows; it gives once, few, many or a size class.

D: .; J: TRBJ2-1; size: once; V: TRBV7-2; CDR3: CASSLGTRGQFF; DNA: TGTGCCAGCAGCTTAGGGACACGGGGGCAGTTCTTC
D: .; J: TRBJ1-4; size: .; V: TRBV19; CDR3: CASSIDLSGRATNEKLFF; DNA: TGTGCCAGTAGTATAGATCTCTCTGGGAGAGCAACTAATGAAAAACTGTTTTTT
D: .; J: TRBJ1-5; size: once; V: TRBV4-1; CDR3: CASSQEEVSGQPQHF; DNA: TGCGCCAGCAGCCAGGAGGAGGTATCTGGGCAGCCCCAGCATTTT
D: TRBD1; J: TRBJ2-1; size: .; V: TRBV5-6; CDR3: CASKLLGTGINNEQFF; DNA: TGTGCCAGTAAACTCCTCGGGACAGGGATTAACAATGAGCAGTTCTTC
D: .; J: TRBJ2-3; size: .; V: TRBV7-7; CDR3: CASSPETAGTDTQYF; DNA: TGTGCCAGCAGCCCCGAGACTGCCGGCACAGATACGCAGTATTTT
D: .; J: TRBJ1-1; size: .; V: TRBV29-1; CDR3: CSVEGAGQTEAFF; DNA: TGCAGCGTTGAGGGGGCAGGGCAAACTGAAGCTTTCTTT
D: TRBD1; J: TRBJ1-5; size: few; V: TRBV11-2; CDR3: CASSSSQGEPQHF; DNA: TGTGCCAGCAGCTCGTCCCAGGGGGAGCCCCAGCATTTT
D: .; J: TRBJ1-6; size: .; V: TRBV7-9; CDR3: CASSLSLTGVVYNSPLHF; DNA: TGTGCCAGCAGCTTATCCCTAACGGGCGTTGTCTATAATTCACCCCTCCACTTT
D: TRBD2; J: TRBJ2-5; size: .; V: TRBV11-2; CDR3: CASSFWKRGRGETQYF; DNA: TGTGCCAGCAGCTTTTGGAAGCGGGGGAGGGGAGAGACCCAGTACTTC
D: TRBD1; J: TRBJ2-1; size: .; V: TRBV6-6; CDR3: CASSRGTGDMNEQFF; DNA: TGTGCCAGCAGCCGGGGGACAGGGGATATGAATGAGCAGTTCTTC
D: TRBD2; J: TRBJ2-1; size: .; V: TRBV3-1/TRBV3-2; CDR3: CASSQDNGAGPYNEQFF; DNA: TGTGCCAGCAGCCAAGACAATGGAGCGGGGCCCTACAATGAGCAGTTCTTC
D: .; J: TRBJ2-5; size: .; V: TRBV5-5; CDR3: CASSQTGFGQETQYF; DNA: TGTGCCAGCAGTCAGACAGGTTTTGGCCAAGAGACCCAGTACTTC
D: TRBD2; J: TRBJ2-5; size: .; V: TRBV27; CDR3: CASSLSSGRVETQYF; DNA: TGTGCCAGCAGTTTGAGTAGCGGGAGGGTCGAGACCCAGTACTTC
D: .; J: TRBJ1-5; size: .; V: TRBV6-5; CDR3: CASSRDGLGNQPQHF; DNA: TGTGCCAGCAGTCGAGACGGTCTGGGCAATCAGCCCCAGCATTTT
D: TRBD2; J: TRBJ2-4; size: .; V: TRBV27; CDR3: CASTLRAGVKNIQYF; DNA: TGTGCCAGTACCTTGAGGGCGGGGGTCAAAAACATTCAGTACTTC
D: TRBD2; J: TRBJ2-4; size: once; V: TRBV5-1; CDR3: CASSSSGIAKNIQYF; DNA: TGCGCCAGCAGCTCTAGCGGGATAGCCAAAAACATTCAGTACTTC
D: .; J: TRBJ1-1; size: .; V: TRBV4-1; CDR3: CASSQVGERMKAFF; DNA: TGCGCCAGCAGCCAAGTTGGGGAGCGAATGAAAGCTTTCTTT
D: .; J: TRBJ2-1; size: once; V: TRBV10-3; CDR3: CAISVPPSQNEQFF; DNA: TGTGCCATCAGTGTGCCCCCAAGTCAAAATGAGCAGTTCTTC
D: TRBD1; J: TRBJ2-1; size: .; V: TRBV2; CDR3: CASRIPTGQTYNEQFF; DNA: TGTGCCAGCAGAATACCGACAGGGCAAACCTACAATGAGCAGTTCTTC
D: TRBD2; J: TRBJ2-7; size: .; V: TRBV6-4; CDR3: CASSPNSGASYEQYF; DNA: TGTGCCAGCAGTCCCAATAGCGGGGCCTCCTACGAGCAGTACTTC
D: .; J: TRBJ2-3; size: .; V: TRBV9; CDR3: CASSAPSGASTDTQYF; DNA: TGTGCCAGCAGCGCTCCCTCGGGGGCTAGCACAGATACGCAGTATTTT
D: .; J: TRBJ1-5; size: .; V: TRBV6-1; CDR3: CASSEVNRNQPQHF; DNA: TGTGCCAGCAGTGAAGTTAACCGCAATCAGCCCCAGCATTTT
D: TRBD2; J: TRBJ2-5; size: .; V: TRBV30; CDR3: CAWTSGNGQETQYF; DNA: TGTGCCTGGACTAGCGGGAATGGGCAAGAGACCCAGTACTTC
D: .; J: TRBJ2-5; size: .; V: TRBV9; CDR3: CASSVGRADQETQYF; DNA: TGTGCCAGCAGCGTAGGCCGGGCGGACCAAGAGACCCAGTACTTC
D: .; J: TRBJ1-2; size: .; V: TRBV28; CDR3: CASSRAWGYTF; DNA: TGTGCCAGCAGCCGGGCCTGGGGCTACACCTTC
D: TRBD1; J: TRBJ2-1; size: .; V: TRBV7-9; CDR3: CASSSPLGDRGLDEQFF; DNA: TGTGCCAGCAGCTCACCCCTGGGTGACAGGGGTCTGGATGAGCAGTTCTTC
D: .; J: TRBJ2-2; size: .; V: TRBV6-1; CDR3: CASSDRTSTGELFF; DNA: TGTGCCAGCAGTGACCGGACTTCGACCGGGGAGCTGTTTTTT
D: TRBD2; J: TRBJ2-3; size: .; V: TRBV7-3; CDR3: CASSLMAGGTDTQYF; DNA: TGTGCCAGCAGCTTAATGGCGGGGGGCACAGATACGCAGTATTTT
D: .; J: TRBJ1-1; size: .; V: TRBV18; CDR3: CASSATGNTEAFF; DNA: TGTGCCAGCTCAGCAACAGGTAACACTGAAGCTTTCTTT
D: TRBD1; J: TRBJ2-5; size: .; V: TRBV5-1; CDR3: CASSSDRAQETQYF; DNA: TGCGCCAGCAGCTCCGACAGGGCCCAAGAGACCCAGTACTTC
D: TRBD1; J: TRBJ1-2; size: .; V: TRBV16; CDR3: CASSHPGTGGVGGYTF; DNA: TGTGCCAGCAGCCATCCGGGGACAGGGGGCGTAGGGGGCTACACCTTC